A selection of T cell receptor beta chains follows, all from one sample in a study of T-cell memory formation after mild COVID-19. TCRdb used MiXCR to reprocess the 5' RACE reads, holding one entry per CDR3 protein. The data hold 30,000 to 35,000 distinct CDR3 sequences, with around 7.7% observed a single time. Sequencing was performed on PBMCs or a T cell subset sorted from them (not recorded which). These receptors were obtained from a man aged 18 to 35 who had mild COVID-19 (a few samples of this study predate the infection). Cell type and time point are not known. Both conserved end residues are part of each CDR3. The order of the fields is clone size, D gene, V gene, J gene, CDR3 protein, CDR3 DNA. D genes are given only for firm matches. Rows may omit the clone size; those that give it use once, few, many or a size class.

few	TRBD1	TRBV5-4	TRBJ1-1	CASSLTGGREAFF	TGTGCCAGCAGCTTGACAGGGGGCCGGGAAGCTTTCTTT
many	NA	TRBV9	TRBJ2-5	CASSPRTRTETQYF	TGTGCCAGCAGCCCCCGGACACGGACAGAGACCCAGTACTTC
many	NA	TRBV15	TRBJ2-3	CATSRPPTTRSTDTQYF	TGTGCCACCAGCAGGCCTCCGACGACCCGCTCGACAGATACGCAGTATTTT
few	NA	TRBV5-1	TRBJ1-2	CASSLQLGLPYGYTF	TGCGCCAGCAGCTTGCAGCTCGGCTTGCCCTATGGCTACACCTTC
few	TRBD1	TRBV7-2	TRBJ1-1	CASSPSQGVNTEAFF	TGTGCCAGCAGCCCCAGTCAGGGGGTGAACACTGAAGCTTTCTTT
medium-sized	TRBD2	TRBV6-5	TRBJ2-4	CATAGGPESKNIQYF	TGTGCTACGGCGGGGGGGCCGGAGTCCAAAAACATTCAGTACTTC
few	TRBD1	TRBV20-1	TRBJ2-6	CSARAPRQGEDSGANVLTF	TGCAGTGCTAGAGCCCCACGACAGGGTGAGGACTCTGGGGCCAACGTCCTGACTTTC
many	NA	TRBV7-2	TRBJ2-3	CASRTARGGTQYF	TGTGCCAGCAGGACGGCCCGTGGAGGCACGCAGTATTTT
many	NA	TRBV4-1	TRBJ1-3	CASSQAVSIGDTIYF	TGCGCCAGCAGCCAAGCGGTTTCGATCGGTGACACCATATATTTT
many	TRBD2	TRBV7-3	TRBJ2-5	CASSFQGLGETQYF	TGTGCCAGCAGCTTCCAGGGACTAGGGGAGACCCAGTACTTC
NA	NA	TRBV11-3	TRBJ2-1	CASSPYSTREQFF	TGTGCCAGCAGCCCATACTCGACCCGTGAGCAGTTCTTC
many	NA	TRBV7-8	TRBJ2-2	CASRNTNTGELFF	TGTGCCAGCAGGAACACGAACACCGGGGAGCTGTTTTTT
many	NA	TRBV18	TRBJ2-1	CASSPDRSHNEQFF	TGTGCCAGCTCACCGGACCGCTCTCACAATGAGCAGTTCTTC
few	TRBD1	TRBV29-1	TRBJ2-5	CSVEGALGETQYF	TGCAGCGTCGAGGGGGCGTTGGGAGAGACCCAGTACTTC
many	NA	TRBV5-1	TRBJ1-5	CASSLDGDLTQPQHF	TGCGCCAGCAGCTTGGATGGAGACTTAACTCAGCCCCAGCATTTT
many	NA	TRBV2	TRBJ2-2	CASSEGKNTGELFF	TGTGCCAGCAGTGAAGGCAAGAACACCGGGGAGCTGTTTTTT
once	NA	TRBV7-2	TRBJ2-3	CASSPGPVDTQYF	TGTGCCAGCAGCCCGGGCCCCGTGGATACGCAGTATTTT
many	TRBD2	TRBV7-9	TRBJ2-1	CASSLASGGYNEQFF	TGTGCCAGCAGCTTAGCCAGCGGGGGCTACAATGAGCAGTTCTTC
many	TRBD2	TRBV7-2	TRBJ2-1	CASSFLAVLFF	TGTGCCAGCAGCTTTCTAGCGGTATTGTTCTTC
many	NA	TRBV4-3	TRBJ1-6	CASSQEGRGNSPLHF	TGCGCCAGCAGCCAAGAGGGCAGGGGAAATTCACCCCTCCACTTT
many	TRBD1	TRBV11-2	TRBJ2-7	CASSSTGNRHEQYF	TGTGCCAGCAGCTCGACAGGGAATCGGCACGAGCAGTACTTC
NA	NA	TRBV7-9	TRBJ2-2	CASSSDSISGELFF	TGTGCCAGCAGCTCAGACAGCATTTCCGGGGAGCTGTTTTTT
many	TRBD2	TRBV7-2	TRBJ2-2	CASSLWAGVPNTGELFF	TGTGCCAGCAGCTTATGGGCGGGGGTTCCGAACACCGGGGAGCTGTTTTTT
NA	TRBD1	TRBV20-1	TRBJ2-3	CSAQGGKRDTQYF	TGCAGTGCCCAAGGGGGCAAGCGAGATACGCAGTATTTT
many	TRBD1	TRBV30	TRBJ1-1	CAWSQGVRAFF	TGTGCCTGGAGCCAGGGGGTGCGAGCTTTCTTT
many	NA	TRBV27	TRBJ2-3	CASRINPLASTQYF	TGTGCCAGCAGAATAAACCCCTTGGCGTCTACGCAGTATTTT
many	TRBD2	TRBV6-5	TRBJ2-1	CASSYFQRGEQFF	TGTGCCAGCAGTTACTTTCAGCGGGGTGAGCAGTTCTTC
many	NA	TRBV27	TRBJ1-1	CASSLSGSGTEAFF	TGTGCCAGCAGTTTATCAGGGTCGGGCACTGAAGCTTTCTTT